Shown below are 12 T cell receptor beta chains from a single sample sequenced in a study of OX40 agonist ivuxolimab in advanced cancers. Sequencing was performed with immunoSEQ multiplex PCR; in TCRdb, only in-frame clones are kept and a portion is missing. Of 95,000 to 100,000 clones in the sample, about 92% were seen once. The source was CD4+ or CD8+ T cells sorted from blood, collected in a trial of the OX40 agonist ivuxolimab. The source of these receptors is an adult with an advanced solid tumor such as melanoma, head and neck, liver or kidney cancer.

The chain has TRBV6-1 and TRBJ2-5, with D possibly being TRBD1 (5 bases). The germline V and J ends were trimmed by 7 bases and 1 base, with 10 bases remaining between them. The CDR3 runs 13 residues. Germline CDR1 and CDR2: MNHNS and SASEGT. The CDR3 region is CASKRGPQETQYF. CDR3 in DNA: TGTGCCAGCAAAAGGGGCCCCCAAGAGACCCAGTACTTC.

The chain couples TRBV6-1 to TRBJ1-1; D perhaps matches TRBD1 (5 bases). Germline lookup yields CDR1 MNHNS and CDR2 SASEGT. The CDR3 has 14 residues. V was clipped by 1 base and J by 2 bases, with 8 bases between them. This CDR3 is CASSEGGPNTEAFF. In DNA form, the CDR3 reads TGTGCCAGCAGTGAAGGGGGACCTAACACTGAAGCTTTCTTT.

The J gene is TRBJ1-2, the V gene TRBV19; 7 nucleotides align to TRBD1. This CDR3 spans 16 amino acids. V lost 7 bases and J lost 5; bases outside the gene matches: 16. Germline V CDR1 and CDR2: LNHDA, SQIVND (reference sequence). The CDR3 region has the DNA TGTGCCAGTACCCAGGGGGGGGGCCCCCTCGGGTATGGCTACACCTTC. It codes for CASTQGGGPLGYGYTF.

The V gene is TRBV14, the J gene TRBJ2-1; D not resolved. The germline V gene has CDR1 SGHDN and CDR2 FVKESK. With 1 base removed from V and 0 bases from J, the gap between germline ends came to 13 bases. The CDR3 consists of 17 residues. For the CDR3, the DNA is TGTGCCAGCAGCCAAGGGATGAACTCTAACTCCTACAATGAGCAGTTCTTC. It translates to CASSQGMNSNSYNEQFF.

The genes are TRBV9 and TRBJ1-1; tentative D call: TRBD1 (5 bases). This CDR3 has 16 amino acids. Germline values: CDR1 SGDLS, CDR2 YYNGEE. Deletions cut 3 bases from V and 0 bases from J, with 15 bases between. CDR3 amino acids: CASSDFRQSMNTEAFF. The CDR3 DNA reads as TGTGCCAGCAGCGACTTCCGACAGTCAATGAACACTGAAGCTTTCTTT.

V gene TRBV5-1 combines with J gene TRBJ2-3; TRBD2 aligns across 10 bases. The CDR3 spans 15 residues. Germline-derived CDR1 and CDR2 are SGHRS and YFSETQ. V trimming: 9 bases; J trimming: 2 bases; junction bases outside the gene matches: 9. In DNA, the CDR3 is TGCGCCACCAAGTCTAGCGGGGGCCCCACAGATACGCAGTATTTT. Protein: CATKSSGGPTDTQYF.

The V gene is TRBV6-1, the J gene TRBJ1-1, with D possibly being TRBD1 (5 bases). The CDR3 runs 11 residues. Germline assignment: CDR1 MNHNS and CDR2 SASEGT. Trimming cost V 6 bases and J 11 bases, with 13 bases left between them. The CDR3 is CASSPRDKAFF. The CDR3 nucleotides are TGTGCCAGCAGCCCCAGGGATAAGGCTTTCTTT.

The chain employs TRBV6-1 and TRBJ2-7; the D is unclear. V was clipped by 3 bases and J by 5 bases, with 5 bases between them. The CDR3 sequence is 11 residues long. Germline V gives CDR1 MNHNS, CDR2 SASEGT. This CDR3 is CASSDVNEQYF. As DNA, the CDR3 is TGTGCCAGCAGTGACGTCAACGAGCAGTACTTC.

The genes are TRBV4-3 and TRBJ1-4; a weak D match, TRBD1 (6 bases). CDR1 is LGHNA, CDR2 YSLEER, per germline. The CDR3 covers 19 residues. V dropped 0 bases and J dropped 7 bases, with 24 bases sitting between them. The CDR3 protein is CASSQDLAGARSGGEKLFF. The CDR3 bases are TGCGCCAGCAGCCAAGATCTTGCAGGGGCCCGTTCGGGTGGTGAAAAACTGTTTTTT.

The chain combines TRBV4-2 with TRBJ2-7, with 7 bases aligning to TRBD1. Germline assignment: CDR1 LGHNA and CDR2 YNFKEQ. The ends lost 4 bases at V and 2 bases at J; junction bases unmatched: 8. The CDR3 contains 15 residues. The CDR3 spells CASSPNRGLPYEQYF. In nucleotides, the CDR3 is TGTGCCAGCAGCCCGAACAGGGGTCTTCCCTACGAGCAGTACTTC.

The chain combines TRBV6-1 with TRBJ1-5, with a tentative D call TRBD1 (5 bases). The germline V gene has CDR1 MNHNS and CDR2 SASEGT. V was cut by 3 bases and J by 0 bases, with 9 bases left in between. CDR3 length equals 15 residues. CDR3 nucleotide sequence: TGTGCCAGCAGTGACAGGGCCGATAGCAATCAGCCCCAGCATTTT. Translation: CASSDRADSNQPQHF.

The rearrangement links TRBV4-1 to TRBJ2-1, with TRBD1 identical over 11 bases. This CDR3 region has 17 residues. Germline values: CDR1 MGHRA, CDR2 YSYEKL. V lost 5 bases and J lost 7; bases outside the gene matches: 13. The CDR3 is CASSSRTGGWLGNEQFF. As DNA, the CDR3 is TGCGCCAGCAGCTCGCGGACAGGGGGCTGGCTAGGAAATGAGCAGTTCTTC.